One sample yielded the 20 T cell receptor beta chains listed below, sequenced in a study of T cell changes during pregnancy in multiple sclerosis. Here immunoSEQ multiplex PCR was the method, and the copy in TCRdb shows in-frame clones only, minus some. The sample holds about 89,000 clones, around 94% seen once. This specimen consisted of peripheral blood, obtained in the third trimester of pregnancy. Source of these receptors: a female donor with multiple sclerosis, enrolled in a pregnancy study.

Of note for this clone: Relative to the germline gene, one junction end is altered; a read error may explain this. The rearrangement joins TRBV7-9 to TRBJ1-5; the match to TRBD1 covers 10 bases. Germline V gene data show CDR1 as SEHNR and CDR2 as FQNEAQ (reference sequence). The CDR3 runs to 14 residues. CDR3 DNA: TGTGCCAGCAGCCTGACAGGGGGCAACCAGCCCCAGCATTTT. Encoded protein: CASSLTGGNQPQHF.

The chain carries TRBV6-8 and TRBJ1-4; D unclear. Germline V gene lookup returns CDR1 MNHGY and CDR2 SAAAGT. The CDR3 covers 13 residues. Trimming left V 6 bases short and J 4 bases short, with 9 bases between. CDR3 residues: CASRPSSNEKLFF. The CDR3 DNA sequence: TGTGCCAGCAGGCCGAGTAGTAATGAAAAACTGTTTTTT.

Here the CDR3 DNA reads TGCGCCAGCAGTCAATCGGGAGACAGGCGCTCTGGAAACACCATATATTTT. As protein: CASSQSGDRRSGNTIYF. The chain recombines TRBV23-1 with TRBJ1-3; D might be TRBD1 (6 bases). TRBV23-1 has ORF status, its function being uncertain. The V end was cut by 0 bases, the J end by 0 bases, with 12 bases between. The CDR3 loop spans 17 amino acids.

This sequence joins TRBV19 and TRBJ2-1, with 9 bases aligning to TRBD1. The V and J ends lost 6 bases and 9 bases, in that order; junction bases with no gene match: 12. Germline lookup yields CDR1 LNHDA and CDR2 SQIVND (reference sequence). The CDR3 is made up of 15 amino acids. This chain's CDR3 is CASRRVGTGYSEQFF. DNA for the CDR3: TGTGCCAGTAGGCGAGTGGGGACAGGGTATAGTGAGCAGTTCTTC.

The genes are TRBV9 and TRBJ2-4, with 8 bases lining up with TRBD2. V was pared by 3 bases and J by 0 bases, with 8 bases of the junction left unmatched. CDR3 length equals 17 residues. Germline values: CDR1 SGDLS, CDR2 YYNGEE. The CDR3 nucleotides are TGTGCCAGCAGCGCCCGAGGGACTAGTCTAGCCAAAAACATTCAGTACTTC. This codes for CASSARGTSLAKNIQYF.

The chain uses TRBV27 and TRBJ2-5, with TRBD2 matching 13 bases. Unmatched junction bases numbered 6, after V lost 6 bases and J lost 5 bases. The CDR3 has 15 residues. Germline V lookup: CDR1 MNHEY, CDR2 SMNVEV (reference sequence). The CDR3 spells CASRGLAGDWETQYF. DNA of the CDR3: TGTGCCAGCAGAGGACTAGCGGGAGATTGGGAGACCCAGTACTTC.

The chain links TRBV28 to TRBJ2-1, with TRBD2 matching over 9 bases. The CDR3 is 17 residues long. J lost 1 base, V lost 3 bases, and 7 bases had no gene match. Germline V gene lookup returns CDR1 MDHEN and CDR2 SYDVKM. CDR3 DNA sequence: TGTGCCAGCAGTTTTCATAGCGGGAGAGGGTCCTACAATGAGCAGTTCTTC. It specifies CASSFHSGRGSYNEQFF.

The gene calls are TRBV29-1 and TRBJ1-2; 7 bases line up with TRBD1. The V and J ends lost 6 bases and 5 bases, in that order; junction bases with no gene match: 12. From germline, CDR1 is SQVTM and CDR2 ANQGSEA. This CDR3 spans 14 amino acids. The DNA of the CDR3 is TGCAGCGTCCGCCTGCAGGGGGGCAGGTATGGCTACACCTTC. Its translation is CSVRLQGGRYGYTF. The complete variable domain, with remaining parts taken from reference TRBV29-1 and TRBJ1-2, reads SAVISQKPSRDICQRGTSLTIQCQVDSQVTMMFWYRQQPGQSLTLIATANQGSEATYESGFVIDKFPISRPNLTFSTLTVSNMSPEDSSIYLCSVRLQGGRYGYTFGSGTRLTVV.

The chain links TRBV25-1 to TRBJ2-7; D might be TRBD2 (5 bases). CDR3 length: 13 amino acids. The V and J ends lost 6 bases and 3 bases respectively, with 12 bases between them. Per germline, CDR1 MGHDK and CDR2 SYGVNS. The CDR3 DNA follows: TGTGCCAGCAGCCGGGAAAACAGCTACGAGCAGTACTTC. It yields the protein CASSRENSYEQYF.

This rearrangement joins TRBV27 to TRBJ1-2; 7 bases align to TRBD1. In germline, CDR1 is MNHEY, CDR2 SMNVEV (reference sequence). The CDR3 runs 15 residues. J lost 4 bases, V lost 6 bases, and 11 bases had no gene match. The CDR3 spells CASRVIDGQVYGYTF. The CDR3 coding sequence is TGTGCCAGCAGGGTTATCGACGGACAGGTCTATGGCTACACCTTC.

The chain has TRBV6-6 and TRBJ1-4; 9 nucleotides line up with TRBD1. V lost 6 bases, J lost 4 bases, and 9 bases stayed unmatched. The CDR3 has 16 residues. The germline V gene encodes CDR1 MNHNY and CDR2 SVGAGI (reference sequence). The CDR3 sequence: CASSRTGDFINEKLFF. The CDR3 DNA is TGTGCCAGCAGCCGGACAGGGGATTTCATTAATGAAAAACTGTTTTTT.

This clone was detected once. The rearrangement uses TRBV7-3 and TRBJ2-3; 9 bases fit TRBD1. The CDR3 totals 16 residues. V shed 2 bases, J shed 2 bases, and the junction held 5 bases outside the gene matches. Germline V gene lookup returns CDR1 SGHTA and CDR2 FQGTGA. In DNA form, the CDR3 reads TGTGCCAGCAGCTTACGAGGGACAGGGATCACAGATACGCAGTATTTT. Protein product: CASSLRGTGITDTQYF.

V gene TRBV19 combines with J gene TRBJ1-2, with D perhaps matching TRBD1 (6 bases). The CDR3 is made up of 14 amino acids. From germline, CDR1 is LNHDA and CDR2 SQIVND (reference sequence). Deletions cut 5 bases from V and 5 bases from J, with 15 bases between. The CDR3 reads CASSLQGRGYGYTF. The DNA of the CDR3 is TGTGCCAGTAGTTTGCAGGGGCGAGGGTATGGCTACACCTTC.

The J gene is TRBJ2-3, the V gene TRBV28; D unresolved. Germline V gene data show CDR1 as MDHEN and CDR2 as SYDVKM. V lost 1 base and J 6 bases, leaving 5 bases between the germline ends. The CDR3 runs 12 residues. Written as DNA, the CDR3 is TGTGCCAGCAGTTTATCGTTGGATACGCAGTATTTT. Protein sequence: CASSLSLDTQYF.

The chain has TRBV4-2 and TRBJ2-1; possibly TRBD2 for D (6 bases). The CDR3 is 16 amino acids. Trimming removed 5 bases at V and 9 bases at J, with 23 bases between. Germline lookup yields CDR1 LGHNA and CDR2 YNFKEQ. As DNA, the CDR3 is TGTGCCAGCAGCTCGCAGACCGGGACTCAAACCCCTGAGCAGTTCTTC. Translation gives CASSSQTGTQTPEQFF.

CDR3 loop: CASSLDAGGVSYEQYF. Here the CDR3 DNA reads TGTGCCAGCAGCTTAGACGCGGGAGGGGTCTCCTACGAGCAGTACTTC. The chain links TRBV7-9 to TRBJ2-7, with TRBD2 matching 9 bases. Per the germline V gene, CDR1 is SEHNR and CDR2 is FQNEAQ (reference sequence). The CDR3 spans 16 residues. Trimming took 1 base from V and 0 from J; bases not matched to a gene: 4.

The chain is built from TRBV6-1 and TRBJ2-2; D may be TRBD1 (7 bases). Trimming pared 6 bases from V and 4 bases from J, leaving 15 bases between. This CDR3 is built from 15 residues. The germline V gene encodes CDR1 MNHNS and CDR2 SASEGT. The CDR3: CASRDREVGTGELFF. CDR3 DNA: TGTGCCAGCAGAGACAGGGAGGTAGGCACCGGGGAGCTGTTTTTT.

This sequence joins TRBV5-1 and TRBJ1-3; a weak D match, TRBD1 (5 bases). V lost 4 bases and J lost 0, with 8 bases in between. The length of the CDR3 is 14 residues. Germline V gives CDR1 SGHRS, CDR2 YFSETQ. CDR3 region: CASSEDSSGNTIYF. The CDR3 coding sequence is TGCGCCAGCAGCGAAGACAGCTCTGGAAACACCATATATTTT.

The genes are TRBV5-1 and TRBJ2-2; D might be TRBD1 (5 bases). Trimming cost V 4 bases and J 4 bases, with 11 bases left between them. Germline V gene data show CDR1 as SGHRS and CDR2 as YFSETQ. The CDR3 has 14 residues. CDR3 region: CASSPHRTTGELFF. As DNA, the CDR3 is TGCGCCAGCAGCCCCCACAGGACCACCGGGGAGCTGTTTTTT.

The rearrangement links TRBV29-1 to TRBJ2-1; a possible D gene is TRBD2 (6 bases). The CDR3 is 14 residues long. V lost 2 bases to trimming and J lost 5 bases, with 13 bases between them. Germline CDR1 is SQVTM and CDR2 is ANQGSEA. In DNA, the CDR3 is TGCAGCGTTGAATCGTGGGGGGACCACAATGAGCAGTTCTTC. It translates to CSVESWGDHNEQFF.